What follows are 18 T cell receptor beta chains derived from one specimen sequenced in a study of response to subunit inactivated influenza vaccine. Using its own MiXCR run on the RT-PCR reads, TCRdb lists one record per CDR3 protein. This sample carries some 800,000 distinct CDR3 sequences, 21% of them seen once, and the ten largest clones take 9.5% to 13%. The material was PBMCs from blood, obtained 5 days after vaccination. The receptors were sampled from a man aged 45-60 years who received an inactivated influenza vaccine.

This clonotype has only a few counts. The genes are TRBV5-8 and TRBJ2-1, with 8 bases aligning to TRBD2. Germline trimming cut 1 base from V and 8 bases from J; bases unmatched to any gene: 14. Germline assignment: CDR1 SGHTS and CDR2 YDEGEE. CDR3 length: 17 amino acids. Here the CDR3 reads CASSLPSTGLAVDEQFF. The CDR3, as DNA: TGTGCCAGCAGCTTGCCCTCAACCGGACTAGCAGTCGATGAGCAGTTCTTC.

V usage is TRBV7-3 and J usage is TRBJ1-1; D not certain. The CDR3 runs 14 residues. V was trimmed by 3 bases and J by 4 bases, leaving 12 bases between them. Per the germline V gene, CDR1 is SGHTA and CDR2 is FQGTGA. CDR3 sequence (DNA): TGTGCCAGCAGCTTGCGCCGCGAGAGCACTGAAGCTTTCTTT. It codes for CASSLRRESTEAFF.

This clonotype was observed a few times. V usage is TRBV29-1 and J usage is TRBJ1-4; D might be TRBD1 (5 bases). The CDR3 has 13 residues. The germline gives CDR1 SQVTM, CDR2 ANQGSEA. Deletions cut 6 bases from V and 8 bases from J, with 16 bases between. CDR3 region: CSVQTVFREKLFF. Written as DNA, the CDR3 is TGCAGCGTGCAGACAGTTTTCCGAGAAAAACTGTTTTTT.

The rearrangement links TRBV15 to TRBJ2-1, with 11 bases that match TRBD2. This CDR3 region has 19 residues. CDR1 is LNHNV and CDR2 is YYDKDF in the germline V gene (reference sequence). Trimming cost V 0 bases and J 4 bases; bases outside gene matches: 11. Here the CDR3 reads CATSRDPLLGLAGYNEQFF. The CDR3 region has the DNA TGTGCCACCAGCAGAGATCCCTTATTAGGACTAGCGGGTTACAATGAGCAGTTCTTC.

This sequence joins TRBV7-2 and TRBJ1-5; D may be TRBD1 (6 bases). Germline V gene lookup returns CDR1 SGHTA and CDR2 FQGNSA. The CDR3 length is 13 residues. V was pared by 5 bases and J by 6 bases, with 11 bases between. CDR3 sequence: CASSLQGRQPQHF. The CDR3 DNA is TGTGCCAGCAGCCTACAGGGTCGTCAGCCCCAGCATTTT.

This clonotype was seen more than once but under ten times. The J gene is TRBJ2-1, the V gene TRBV20-1; no clear D gene. Trimming stripped 8 bases from V and 0 bases from J, with 14 bases between. The CDR3 consists of 14 residues. The germline V gene has CDR1 DFQATT and CDR2 SNEGSKA (reference sequence). In DNA, the CDR3 is TGCAGTTCCCGAGTTGTTAGCTCCTACAATGAGCAGTTCTTC. Protein: CSSRVVSSYNEQFF.

The V and J genes are TRBV5-4 and TRBJ2-3; no clear D. The V gene's germline CDR1 is SGHNT and CDR2 YYREEE (reference sequence). The CDR3 length is 15 residues. V was shortened by 0 bases and J by 0 bases, with 8 bases between the two germline ends. CDR3 sequence reads: CASSLDNPSTDTQYF. CDR3 nucleotide sequence: TGTGCCAGCAGCTTGGACAACCCGAGCACAGATACGCAGTATTTT.

The chain couples TRBV6-4 to TRBJ2-1; a possible D gene is TRBD2 (6 bases). CDR3 size: 14 residues. Trimming shortened V by 7 bases and J by 2 bases, and 12 bases separated the two germline ends. From germline, CDR1 is MRHNA and CDR2 SNTAGT. DNA for the CDR3: TGTGCCAGCATTCCCACTAGCCCCTACAATGAGCAGTTCTTC. Translating it yields CASIPTSPYNEQFF.

The rearrangement uses TRBV6-5 and TRBJ2-7; D might be TRBD1 or TRBD2, each matching 5 bases. The germline CDR1 and CDR2 sequences are MNHEY and SVGAGI. The CDR3 totals 14 residues. Trimming stripped 2 bases from V and 5 bases from J, with 13 bases between. CDR3 nucleotides: TGTGCCAGCAGTTACGCGGGTTGGGGCCACGAGCAGTACTTC. Its translation: CASSYAGWGHEQYF.

Only a few counts were recorded for this clonotype. The chain links TRBV20-1 to TRBJ1-6; D perhaps matches TRBD1 (6 bases). The CDR3 contains 17 residues. Germline V gives CDR1 DFQATT, CDR2 SNEGSKA (reference sequence). V gave up 0 bases and J gave up 6 bases, with 18 bases separating them. CDR3 protein: CSARDWGAQASNSPLHF. CDR3 in DNA: TGCAGTGCTAGAGATTGGGGGGCACAGGCTTCTAATTCACCCCTCCACTTT.

This clonotype was recorded a few times. The rearrangement links TRBV5-1 to TRBJ2-2; possible D gene TRBD1, 6 bases. This CDR3 is 15 amino acids long. CDR1 is SGHRS and CDR2 is YFSETQ in the germline V gene. Between the trimmed V and J ends, which lost 0 bases and 2 bases, there was a span of 8 bases. The CDR3 is CASSLGTDNTGELFF. Written as DNA, the CDR3 is TGCGCCAGCAGCTTGGGGACAGACAACACCGGGGAGCTGTTTTTT.

The rearrangement uses TRBV20-1 and TRBJ2-7; TRBD2 agrees at 9 bases. The CDR3 loop spans 15 amino acids. J gave up 3 bases and V 3 bases, and 9 bases lay outside the gene matches. Germline CDR1 is DFQATT and CDR2 is SNEGSKA (reference sequence). Here the CDR3 reads CSASPGAGGFYEQYF. The CDR3 region has the DNA TGCAGTGCTAGCCCCGGAGCGGGAGGTTTCTACGAGCAGTACTTC.

The chain is built from TRBV28 and TRBJ2-7; maybe TRBD2 (5 bases). Germline V gene data show CDR1 as MDHEN and CDR2 as SYDVKM. This CDR3 has 16 residues. Trimming shortened V by 3 bases and J by 2 bases, and 17 bases separated the two germline ends. As DNA, the CDR3 is TGTGCCAGCAGTTTCCCGCCGGTGAGGGTAGCCTACGAGCAGTACTTC. Residues: CASSFPPVRVAYEQYF.

The chain links TRBV25-1 to TRBJ2-1; no reliable D call. The CDR3 totals 14 residues. CDR1 and CDR2 from the germline V gene are MGHDK and SYGVNS. V was shortened by 6 bases and J by 5 bases, with 14 bases between the two germline ends. CDR3: CASSSGVLDNEQFF. The CDR3 DNA reads as TGTGCCAGCAGCTCGGGTGTTTTGGACAATGAGCAGTTCTTC. Together with reference TRBV25-1 and TRBJ2-1, the CDR3 gives the full variable domain: EADIYQTPRYLVIGTGKKITLECSQTMGHDKMYWYQQDPGMELHLIHYSYGVNSTEKGDLSSESTVSRIRTEHFPLTLESARPSHTSQYLCASSSGVLDNEQFFGPGTRLTVL.

The J gene is TRBJ2-7, the V gene TRBV29-1, with a weak D call TRBD2 (6 bases). The CDR3 has 14 residues. CDR1 SQVTM and CDR2 ANQGSEA come from the germline V gene. V was trimmed by 4 bases and J by 3 bases, leaving 16 bases between them. CDR3 nucleotide sequence: TGCAGCGTTGGAGGAGGGATACCCCTCTACGAGCAGTACTTC. This gives the protein CSVGGGIPLYEQYF.

This clonotype was found a few times. This rearrangement joins TRBV6-2 or TRBV6-3 to TRBJ2-7, with D perhaps matching TRBD1 or TRBD2 (6 bases each). CDR1 is MNHEY and CDR2 is SVGEGT in the germline V gene. V was pared by 5 bases and J by 9 bases, with 14 bases between. The CDR3 extends over 12 amino acids. The CDR3 DNA reads as TGTGCCAGCAGTCGCCTGGGGGGCGGGCAGTACTTC. Translated: CASSRLGGGQYF.

The chain is built from TRBV29-1 and TRBJ1-1; TRBD1 might be the D (6 bases). Trimming left V 7 bases short and J 0 bases short, with 18 bases between. The germline V gene has CDR1 SQVTM and CDR2 ANQGSEA. This CDR3 has 15 residues. The CDR3: CSATISGTLNTEAFF. The CDR3 nucleotides read TGCAGCGCGACGATATCCGGGACACTGAACACTGAAGCTTTCTTT.

The chain links TRBV5-5 to TRBJ2-1; 9 nucleotides match TRBD2. Germline CDR1 is SGHKS and CDR2 is YYEKEE (reference sequence). The V segment lost 3 bases and the J segment 6 bases; nucleotides outside the gene matches: 10. The CDR3 length is 16 residues. The chain's CDR3 is CASSWEGAGGFNEQFF. The CDR3 DNA is TGTGCCAGCAGCTGGGAAGGAGCGGGGGGTTTCAATGAGCAGTTCTTC.